This T cell receptor (gamma chain) stems from a study of human gamma delta and Vdelta1 T cells. Findings and caveats of the study: Delta One T cells were reportedly polyclonal and broadly cytotoxic against acute myeloid leukemia.

Details on this clone: Antigen unknown.

TCRdb processed the PCR reads again with the CATT caller. The sample comprises about 4,500 gamma-chain clones, 32% of which are singletons, and less than 3% rests with the top ten. The length of the CDR3 is 14 residues. Trimming removed 5 bases from V and 3 bases from J; junction bases left unmatched: 10. Germline loops: CDR1 EGSTGY, CDR2 YDSYTSSV. The chain joins TRGV4 to TRGJ1 or TRGJ2. This clonotype was sampled from a human donor in good health. Specimen: Vdelta1 gamma-delta T cells from blood grown in culture (DOT cells). The CDR3: CATWAVNGYYKKLF. The CDR3, as DNA: TGTGCCACCTGGGCCGTAAATGGTTATTATAAGAAACTCTTT.